This T cell receptor (beta chain) derives from a study of blood T cell repertoires in COVID-19. Background on the study: Acute and convalescent COVID-19 specimens originated in the United States, Italy and Spain.

Germline V gene sequence: CDR1 SEHNR, CDR2 FQNEAQ (reference sequence). The CDR3 is made up of 15 amino acids. Trimming took 0 bases from V and 7 from J, leaving 13 bases between them. Method: immunoSEQ multiplex PCR; TCRdb's copy keeps in-frame clones and lacks some. Of more than 35,000 clones in the sample, roughly 78% were seen once. This clone appeared once. The receptor was derived from a man in his 70s with acute or convalescent COVID-19. The V call is TRBV7-9, the J call TRBJ1-5; a weak D match, TRBD1 (6 bases). Sequencing was done on a sample of peripheral blood. The CDR3 bases are TGTGCCAGCAGCTTAGCGTCAGGGGTGGGGCAGCCCCAGCATTTT. Translation: CASSLASGVGQPQHF.